This T cell receptor (beta chain) was identified in a study of shared clonotypes between healthy human individuals (dated by TCRdb to the early 2020s). Notes on the research overall: Three men and a couple of women, aged 18 to 49 years, made up the cohort. Different laboratories and diverse techniques were used to prepare libraries and sequence TCR repertoires, to increase sequencing depth and limit assay-specific biases. Per donor, leukapheresis produced somewhere between about 0.9 and 9.5 billion PBMCs. Per donor, three plates each were used for CD4 naive and CD4 memory, two for CD8 naive, and one for CD8 memory. To estimate repertoire size and how much clonotype sharing occurs between individuals, the study deeply sequenced the blood TCR repertoires of five or six healthy adults. Broader findings and caveats from the paper: Even with the large sequencing depth, rarefaction of the sorted-subset datasets indicated that sequencing was incomplete. Across four donors, 4.5% to 6.5% of naive CD4, over 3% of naive CD8, about 2% of memory CD4, and roughly 0.4% of memory CD8 clonotypes were shared. The genetic and exposure-history diversity represented was limited by the small number of donors. Clonotypes shared by all four sorted-subset donors showed higher generation probabilities than non-shared clonotypes. Naive subsets generally had larger estimated clonotype richness than memory subsets. Pairwise subsampling led to the expectation that sequencing depth would affect the degree of clonotype sharing among donors. Only blood was sampled, and tissue TCR repertoires likely differ from those in blood.

Using the deep immunoSEQ assay, multiplex PCR amplified TCR CDR3 regions from genomic DNA. For each cell subset, the extracted genomic DNA was distributed evenly across all wells of several immunoSEQ 96-well plates, and each plate served as one replicate. For sorted subsets, around 0.2 ug genomic DNA, equal to tens of thousands of T cell genomes, was loaded into each replicate PCR. Purified libraries were quantified with a Qubit 3.0 fluorometer, sized on a Bioanalyzer 2100, and re-quantified with the KAPA Library Quantification kit. Every immunoSEQ 96-well plate was sequenced on a separate single-read 150-cycle Illumina NextSeq 550 flow cell. Turning to the authors' computational methods: The immunoSEQ output contained only junctional sequences without quality scores, so filtering could not match that applied to full-length reads. Sequences were annotated with PyIR, a Python wrapper for IgBLAST v1.9, and V/J genes and CDR3 were assigned using IMGT germline references. Reads with weak V/J assignments (E-value above 1e-6), missing CDR3, stop codons, out-of-frame junctions, or ambiguous translated residues were removed. V3J clonotypes were defined as sequences sharing the same inferred V gene, J gene, and CDR3 amino acid sequence. Percentage overlap between repertoires was computed as shared unique clonotypes divided by the size of the smaller repertoire. Richness of each repertoire was evaluated using RTK rarefaction, the Chao1 estimator, and Recon v2.1 estimates of unobserved clonotypes. For all TCRbeta clonotypes obtained by the gDNA method from a handful of donors, generation probabilities were computed with OLGA. The source is immuneACCESS, and TCRdb retained only in-frame sequences with V and J called. Part of the clones is not carried over; for the studies checked, unresolved V genes explain less than half of this, and the remainder is unexplained. The DNA gave D and trimming, while V, J and clone size come from that table. Present in this sample are more than 900,000 clones, around 78% of which were seen just once. Under 0.8% of the sample is held by the ten biggest clonotypes.

From the germline V gene, CDR1 is MDHEN and CDR2 is SYDVKM. V is clipped by 2 bases and J by 7 bases, and the sequence between their germline boundaries is 8 bases long. Measured from the cysteine to the phenylalanine, the CDR3 is 12 residues long. Of the read, only the CDR3 DNA is kept; its 36 bases are in frame from base 1. Points on this clone: Its target antigen remains unknown. The input lacks base qualities; no much larger clone sits a single base away.

The donors were healthy, HIV-negative adults with no recently reported acute infections or vaccinations. Every donor was a Caucasian adult living in Nashville, Tennessee, USA. CD4+ T cells were enriched through magnetic negative selection, after which naive cells were positively selected on CD45RA and the remaining negative fraction served as the memory subset. Blood was collected by leukapheresis, and PBMCs were isolated by Ficoll-Histopaque density gradient centrifugation and then cryopreserved in liquid nitrogen vapor phase. Analytical flow cytometry was used to check the purity and quantity of each magnetically sorted T cell population. From each sorted fraction, genomic DNA was isolated and quantified by UV absorbance on a Nanodrop 2000c.

The sample was memory CD4+ T cells from PBMCs. In light of the paper, this sample's cell subset or site label describes: CD45RA-negative fraction. The sequence was obtained from a man aged 18-30 years in good health. Some clones in this sample may be carry-over from other donors' samples. The chain is made from TRBV28 and TRBJ1-2, with no confident D gene call. The CDR3 protein: CASSLSQFGYTF. Here is the DNA: TGTGCCAGCAGTTTAAGCCAGTTTGGCTACACCTTC.